This T cell receptor beta chain was identified in a study of T cells in Graves' hyperthyroidism and ophthalmopathy (dated 2019 in TCRdb). Looking at the study overall: Peripheral blood samples were taken at initial diagnosis, before any treatment was given. To identify TCR V-J signatures that set the groups apart, the researchers used a discovery cohort of 90 to 100 patients, made up of 43 with Graves' ophthalmopathy and 57 with stable Graves' hyperthyroidism. An independent validation cohort of 18 to 20 hyperthyroidism patients and 17 patients who later progressed to ophthalmopathy tested prospective prediction of ophthalmopathy. The 100 discovery patients were randomly split 7:3 into training and test sets. In addition, the study compared T-cell repertoires in thyroid tissue and in blood from roughly 6 Graves' hyperthyroidism patients. Following sampling, methimazole starting at 30 mg daily was given to hyperthyroidism patients, and high-dose intravenous methylprednisolone was given to ophthalmopathy patients. TCR Vbeta CDR3 sequencing of around 130 peripheral blood samples (43 ophthalmopathy, about 75 hyperthyroidism and some 17 progressor patients) is reported in the paper.

This clonotype was recorded at least ten times. The clone's antigen remains unknown. No base quality information exists; no much larger clone differs at one position. Amplification of TCR beta CDR3 regions was carried out from RNA transcripts. The TCR CDR3 was subjected to a first round of RT-PCR using the HTBI primer set and the Qiagen OneStep RT-PCR kit. The libraries were constructed in a second round of multiplex PCR and then size-selected and purified. The libraries were sequenced on an Illumina HiSeq2000 using paired-end 100 bp reads. As for how the authors treated the data: Raw data were processed with SOAPnuke, discarding reads with adapters, uncalled bases, mean Phred below 15, or no exact constant-primer or identifier match. COPE v1.2.5 was used to merge the high-quality paired reads, and each unique nucleotide sequence was defined as a clonotype. MiTCR v1.1 was used to align the clonotypes against IMGT TRBV, TRBD and TRBJ reference segments. The analysis included only V-J combinations with a frequency above 0.0001, which together covered 99% to 99.2% of the repertoires. A TCS score was defined as the ratio of F50 (clonal expansion) to E x V (chaos), with BLOSUM62-based TCRdist applied between CDR3 peptides within each V-J. Welch's t-statistics and random forest reduced around 550 V-J features to around 14, which were used in a naive Bayes classifier (R e1071). TCRdb reprocessing: public reads trimmed at Q25 with fastp, clones called with MiXCR, in-frame beta chains kept. Under each unique CDR3 protein, matching rows form one entry showing the most common genes and DNA. V and J calls and clone size were set by TCRdb, not the authors. This sample comprises a few hundred thousand distinct CDR3 sequences, about 15% of them detected only once. Of the sample, around 6.6% is held by the ten largest clones.

The investigation overall reported the following: Most expanded thyroid clonotypes (frequency above 0.001) were also detected in blood, suggesting blood repertoires may reflect thyroid immune responses. Sample size was not statistically predetermined, and investigators were not blinded to group allocation. During validation, the model predicted progression to ophthalmopathy a median of approximately 7 months ahead of onset, with almost 71% sensitivity and more than 72% specificity. A model built on a 13 V-J signature distinguished ophthalmopathy from stable hyperthyroidism, reaching over 85% sensitivity and approximately 83% specificity in cross-validation and 80%/75% in testing.

Graves' hyperthyroidism was defined as stable when no progression to ophthalmopathy occurred over 18 months of follow-up. Hyperthyroidism patients were newly diagnosed, with disease duration under 2 months, and aged 18 to 65 years. Patients with uncontrolled infections, other autoimmune diseases, pregnancy or lactation were excluded. Diagnoses relied on clinical symptoms, serum thyroxine and TRAb, thyroid ultrasound and orbital computed tomography. Ficoll-Paque density gradient centrifugation was used to isolate PBMCs from 10 ml of fresh peripheral blood. Total RNA was extracted using Trizol reagent, and RNA quality was assessed on an Agilent 2100 Bioanalyzer. Trimming leaves V shorter by 1 base and J shorter by 6 bases, with the junction holding 11 bases beyond the gene matches. The CDR3 numbers 16 residues from cysteine through phenylalanine. Solely the CDR3 DNA is kept, with 48 bases framed from the first base. Sequences DFQATT (CDR1) and SNEGSKA (CDR2) are obtained from the germline V gene (reference sequence).

This receptor was obtained from a woman aged 30 to 39 with Graves' hyperthyroidism. Sequenced sample: blood. The chain couples TRBV20-1 to TRBJ2-1, with 8 bases in between that match TRBD2. The base sequence is TGCAGTGCTAGAGTCCAGGGCGGGAGGCCCGGCAATGAGCAGTTCTTC. Translated, this gives CSARVQGGRPGNEQFF.